One T cell receptor beta chain is described in this entry. What it binds is unknown. The CDR3 is made up of 15 amino acids. Germline CDR1 and CDR2: DFQATT and SNEGSKA (reference sequence). J was trimmed by 2 bases and V by 2 bases; bases with no gene match: 2. The data originate from a study of CD8+CD57+ T cells in acquired aplastic anemia. The study's findings and limits: Fewer than 35 shared CD8+ CDR3s appeared highly expressed within patients' immunodominant clones.

CDR3 and TCR beta VDJ profiling relied on genomic DNA as the template. TCRdb reanalysed the reads using MiXCR and keeps one entry per CDR3 protein. The sample includes some 180,000 distinct CDR3 sequences, less than 55% seen only once; the top ten take around 2.7%. The chain combines TRBV20-1 with TRBJ2-3; TRBD2 matches at 12 bases. Sequencing was carried out using sorted CD4+, CD8+, or CD8+CD57+ T cells (not recorded which) from PBMCs. The sequence came from a human donor in good health. CDR3 coding DNA: TGCAGTGCTAGACTAGCGGGGGGGACCACAGATACGCAGTATTTT. Translated, it gives CSARLAGGTTDTQYF.